The present T cell receptor (beta chain) was sequenced within a study of blood T cell repertoires in COVID-19. Across the study: The analysed material was cDNA or gDNA that came from T cells, B-cell-depleted T cells, or PBMCs.

In the authors' methods: Amplification from reference gene primers served as the basis for estimated nucleated cell counts. The method was immunoSEQ multiplex PCR; TCRdb's version includes in-frame clones alone and lacks a portion of them. V and J calls and clone size come straight from that table; D and trimming were deduced from the DNA. This table holds under 200,000 clones, approximately 89% found once. Germline lookup yields CDR1 MNHEY and CDR2 SVGAGI. With 5 bases clipped from V and 5 bases from J, the junction kept 8 bases outside the gene matches. There are 14 residues in the CDR3. The rearrangement links TRBV6-5 to TRBJ1-1, with 7 bases that match TRBD1. The sequenced material came from peripheral blood. The TCR sequence derives from a middle-aged man with active or convalescent COVID-19. CDR3 nucleotides: TGTGCCAGCAGTACCCAACAGGGGATGACTGAAGCTTTCTTT. Residues: CASSTQQGMTEAFF.